The clone carrying this T cell receptor (beta chain) is medium-sized in the sample. Its antigen is still unknown. TCRdb reprocessed the 5' RACE reads via MiXCR and lists one record per CDR3 protein. Here the sample spans roughly 30,000 distinct CDR3 sequences, under 6% being singletons. This sample was taken from a study of neurological immune-mediated disorders. Overall study findings and caveats: Healthy controls had more TCR clonal expansion than multiple sclerosis, which showed the least, whereas HTLV-1-associated myelopathy showed the most. Across subjects, expanded clones had no CDR3 amino acid sequences in common, pointing to private repertoires in all groups.

The clonotype comes from a woman aged 50 to 60 in good health. Source material: CD4+ T cells from blood.

This CDR3 reads CASSAGTLDQPQHF. In DNA form, the CDR3 reads TGTGCCAGCAGTGCCGGGACACTCGATCAGCCCCAGCATTTT. The chain carries TRBV9 and TRBJ1-5; weak D call: TRBD1 (6 bases). V lost 5 bases to trimming and J lost 5 bases, with 14 bases between them. Germline CDR1 reads SGDLS; CDR2 reads YYNGEE. The CDR3 is 14 residues long.